What follows is one T cell receptor (beta chain) and its context. The sample originates from a study of CD8 T cells in Susac syndrome. Random hexamers were used to reverse transcribe the RNA input (about 0.5 to 1 ug). MiXCR was run by TCRdb on the immunoSEQ multiplex PCR reads, yielding one entry per CDR3 protein. The sample carries roughly 120,000 distinct CDR3 sequences, more than 90% recorded once. V was clipped by 0 bases and J by 3 bases; unmatched bases: 3. The CDR3 has 15 amino acids. The germline gives CDR1 SGHDT, CDR2 YYEEEE. Sequencing of TCR beta was performed on blood CD8+ and CD4+ T cells.

Sequenced material: CD4+ T cells from PBMCs. This sequence joins TRBV5-6 and TRBJ2-1; the match to TRBD1 covers 7 bases. The TCR originated in a human donor in good health. The CDR3 protein is CASSLGGGGYNEQFF. DNA for the CDR3: TGTGCCAGCAGCTTGGGAGGGGGCGGCTACAATGAGCAGTTCTTC.